Below, one T cell receptor beta chain is given with its context. These data come from a study of shared clonotypes between healthy human individuals. Profiling relied on immunoSEQ multiplex PCR, and the TCRdb table lists in-frame clones only, not all of them. The top ten hold 0.35% to 0.5% of the sample, which has 2.3 million or so clones, approximately 93% seen once. CDR3 length: 14 amino acids. The germline CDR1 and CDR2 sequences are MDHEN and SYDVKM. The J segment lost 9 bases and the V segment lost 5 bases, leaving 10 bases of the junction unmatched. This sequence joins TRBV28 and TRBJ2-5; 9 positions agree with TRBD1. The sequenced material came from naive CD4+ T cells from PBMCs. Specified subset: CD45RA+ positively selected. This TCR derives from a man aged 18 to 30 in good health. Some clones in this sample may be carry-over from other donors' samples. CDR3 DNA: TGTGCCAGCAGTGGGACAGGGAGTGGGGTGGCCCAGTACTTC. Protein: CASSGTGSGVAQYF. Full variable domain (missing parts from reference TRBV28 and TRBJ2-5): DVKVTQSSRYLVKRTGEKVFLECVQDMDHENMFWYRQDPGLGLRLIYFSYDVKMKEKGDIPEGYSVSREKKERFSLILESASTNQTSMYLCASSGTGSGVAQYFGPGTRLLVL.